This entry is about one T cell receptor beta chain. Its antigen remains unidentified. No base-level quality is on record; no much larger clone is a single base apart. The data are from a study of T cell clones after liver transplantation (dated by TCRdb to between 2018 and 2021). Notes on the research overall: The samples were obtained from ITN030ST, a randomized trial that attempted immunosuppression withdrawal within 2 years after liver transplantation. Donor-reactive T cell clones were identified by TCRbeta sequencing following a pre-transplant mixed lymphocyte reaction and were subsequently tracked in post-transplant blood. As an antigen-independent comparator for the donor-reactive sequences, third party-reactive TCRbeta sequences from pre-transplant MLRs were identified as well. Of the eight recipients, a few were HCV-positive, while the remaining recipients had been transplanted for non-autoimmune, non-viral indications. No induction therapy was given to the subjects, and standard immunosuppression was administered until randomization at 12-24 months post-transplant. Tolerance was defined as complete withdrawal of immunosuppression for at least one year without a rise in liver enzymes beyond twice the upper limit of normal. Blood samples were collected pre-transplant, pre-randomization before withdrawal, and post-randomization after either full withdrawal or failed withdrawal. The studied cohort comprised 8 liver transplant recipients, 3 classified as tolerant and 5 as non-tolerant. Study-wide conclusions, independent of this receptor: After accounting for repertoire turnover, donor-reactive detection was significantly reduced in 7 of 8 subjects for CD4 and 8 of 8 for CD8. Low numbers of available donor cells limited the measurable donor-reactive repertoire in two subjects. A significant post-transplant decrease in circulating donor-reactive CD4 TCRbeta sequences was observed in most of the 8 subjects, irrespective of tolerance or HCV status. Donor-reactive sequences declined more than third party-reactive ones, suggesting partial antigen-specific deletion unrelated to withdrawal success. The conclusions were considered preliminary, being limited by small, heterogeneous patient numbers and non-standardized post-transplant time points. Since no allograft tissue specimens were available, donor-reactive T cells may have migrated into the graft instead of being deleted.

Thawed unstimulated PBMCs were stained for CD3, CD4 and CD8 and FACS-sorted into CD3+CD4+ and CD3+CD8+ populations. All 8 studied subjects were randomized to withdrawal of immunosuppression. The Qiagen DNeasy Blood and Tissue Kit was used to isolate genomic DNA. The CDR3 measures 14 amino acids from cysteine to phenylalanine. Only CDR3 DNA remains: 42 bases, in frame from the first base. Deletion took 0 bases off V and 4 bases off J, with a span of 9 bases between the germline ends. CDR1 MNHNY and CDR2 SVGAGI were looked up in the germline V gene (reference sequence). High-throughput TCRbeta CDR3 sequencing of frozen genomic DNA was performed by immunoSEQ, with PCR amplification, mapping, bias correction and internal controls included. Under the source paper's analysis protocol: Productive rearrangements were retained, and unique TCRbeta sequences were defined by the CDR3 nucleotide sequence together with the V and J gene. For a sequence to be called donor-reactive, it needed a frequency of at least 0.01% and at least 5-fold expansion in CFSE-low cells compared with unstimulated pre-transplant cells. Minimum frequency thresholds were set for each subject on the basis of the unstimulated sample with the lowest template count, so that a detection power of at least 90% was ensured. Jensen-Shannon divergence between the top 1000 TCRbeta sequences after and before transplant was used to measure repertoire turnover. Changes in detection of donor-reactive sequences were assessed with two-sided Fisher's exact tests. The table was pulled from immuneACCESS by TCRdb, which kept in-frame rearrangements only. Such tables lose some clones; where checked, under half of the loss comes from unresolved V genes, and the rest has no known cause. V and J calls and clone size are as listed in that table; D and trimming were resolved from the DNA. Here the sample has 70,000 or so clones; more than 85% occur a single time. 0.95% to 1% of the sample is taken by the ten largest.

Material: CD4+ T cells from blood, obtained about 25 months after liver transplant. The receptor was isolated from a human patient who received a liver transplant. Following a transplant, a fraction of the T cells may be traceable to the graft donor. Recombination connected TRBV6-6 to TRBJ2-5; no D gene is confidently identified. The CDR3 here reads CASSYSPIRETQYF. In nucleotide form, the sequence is TGTGCCAGCAGTTACTCGCCCATCCGAGAGACCCAGTACTTC.